These 25 T cell receptor beta chains originate from one sample sequenced in a study of PD-1 blockade in mismatch repair-deficient tumors. TCRdb keeps only in-frame clones here, not all; method: immunoSEQ multiplex PCR. This sample yields around 130,000 clones, of which about 88% are seen a single time; roughly 12% belongs to the top ten. Sequences were derived from peripheral blood, sampled approximately 69 weeks after starting pembrolizumab. All receptors derive from an adult with mismatch repair-deficient cancer.

A few counts support this clone. The chain combines TRBV19 with TRBJ1-1; the D is unclear. CDR3 length: 14 amino acids. Germline V gene data show CDR1 as LNHDA and CDR2 as SQIVND (reference sequence). The V end was cut by 6 bases, the J end by 2 bases, with 13 bases between. This CDR3 reads CASSSGLFNTEAFF. The CDR3 DNA is TGTGCCAGTAGCTCCGGACTCTTTAACACTGAAGCTTTCTTT.

The chain links TRBV11-2 to TRBJ2-7, with 10 bases lining up with TRBD1. With V trimmed by 5 bases and J by 6 bases, 16 bases remained unmatched. Germline values: CDR1 SGHAT, CDR2 FQNNGV. The CDR3 runs to 17 residues. The CDR3 nucleotides are TGTGCCAGCAGCCCCGATTGGCTGGGACAGGGGTTTAGCGAGCAGTACTTC. Protein product: CASSPDWLGQGFSEQYF.

For the CDR3, the DNA is TGCGCCAGCAGTGCCGCCTCCTTCCACGAGCAGTACTTC. Residues: CASSAASFHEQYF. This chain connects TRBV10-2 to TRBJ2-7; D is ambiguous. The germline gives CDR1 WSHSY, CDR2 SAAADI. V lost 4 bases to trimming and J lost 5 bases, with 12 bases between them. The CDR3 totals 13 residues.

CDR3 protein: CASSETSSGANVLTF. CDR3 in DNA: TGTGCCAGCAGCGAAACTAGCTCTGGGGCCAACGTCCTGACTTTC. The rearrangement joins TRBV5-4 to TRBJ2-6; D possibly corresponds to TRBD2 (5 bases). The CDR3 totals 15 residues. The ends were cut back, 4 bases at V and 0 bases at J, with 8 bases in the middle. The germline gives CDR1 SGHNT, CDR2 YYREEE (reference sequence).

This chain uses TRBV11-2 with TRBJ2-7; 10 bases fit TRBD1. V trimming: 5 bases; J trimming: 5 bases; junction bases outside the gene matches: 9. Germline CDR1 reads SGHAT; CDR2 reads FQNNGV. The CDR3 loop spans 15 amino acids. CDR3 sequence (DNA): TGTGCCAGCAGCATCGGGACAGGGGTGTTTCACGAGCAGTACTTC. This encodes CASSIGTGVFHEQYF.

The genes are TRBV28 and TRBJ1-4, with D perhaps matching TRBD1 (6 bases). Per the germline V gene, CDR1 is MDHEN and CDR2 is SYDVKM. The CDR3 runs to 16 residues. The V and J ends lost 6 bases and 0 bases respectively, with 14 bases between them. CDR3 nucleotides: TGTGCCAGCAGGCGCATCAGGGGTTCAACTAATGAAAAACTGTTTTTT. Translation gives CASRRIRGSTNEKLFF.

This chain links TRBV5-1 with TRBJ2-4, with 8 nucleotides matching TRBD1. The CDR3 is 22 amino acids. Trimming at V came to 4 bases and at J to 0 bases, leaving 24 bases not matched to a gene. CDR1 and CDR2 (germline): SGHRS, YFSETQ. In nucleotides, the CDR3 is TGCGCCAGCAGCCACGTGTGGCCTGGGGTGACAGGGGCATACATAGCCAAAAACATTCAGTACTTC. Its translation: CASSHVWPGVTGAYIAKNIQYF.

J is TRBJ2-7 and V is TRBV2; 11 positions match TRBD2. Germline lookup yields CDR1 SNHLY and CDR2 FYNNEI. This CDR3 is 16 amino acids long. V shed 7 bases and J 0 bases; nucleotides not matched to a gene: 8. CDR3 loop: CASNETSGKSSYEQYF. The CDR3 nucleotides are TGTGCCAGCAATGAGACTAGCGGGAAAAGCTCCTACGAGCAGTACTTC. The whole variable domain, remainder taken from reference TRBV2 and TRBJ2-7, is EPEVTQTPSHQVTQMGQEVILRCVPISNHLYFYWYRQILGQKVEFLVSFYNNEISEKSEIFDDQFSVERPDGSNFTLKIRSTKLEDSAMYFCASNETSGKSSYEQYFGPGTRLTVT.

V gene TRBV5-6 combines with J gene TRBJ2-7, with D possibly being TRBD1 or TRBD2 (5 bases each). This CDR3 spans 15 amino acids. The germline V gene has CDR1 SGHDT and CDR2 YYEEEE. Trimming took off 4 bases at V and 3 bases at J, with 17 bases between the two ends. DNA of the CDR3: TGTGCCAGCAGCCCCCCCGGGACGGAGCTCTACGAGCAGTACTTC. It specifies CASSPPGTELYEQYF.

The chain joins TRBV6-5 to TRBJ2-7; D remains unclear. The CDR3 covers 13 residues. The germline V gene has CDR1 MNHEY and CDR2 SVGAGI. V dropped 5 bases and J dropped 3 bases, with 11 bases sitting between them. The CDR3 protein is CASSPFHNYEQYF. The CDR3 DNA is TGTGCCAGCAGTCCGTTCCACAACTACGAGCAGTACTTC.

As DNA, the CDR3 is TGTGCCAGCAGTTTATTCGGTACCACCTACGAGCAGTACTTC. Residues: CASSLFGTTYEQYF. This chain links TRBV28 with TRBJ2-7; D gene ambiguous. The CDR3 has 14 residues. Trimming stripped 1 base from V and 2 bases from J, with 9 bases between. Per germline, CDR1 MDHEN and CDR2 SYDVKM.

V and J are TRBV30 and TRBJ1-5; D might be TRBD1 (6 bases). Looked up from germline, CDR1 is GTSNPN and CDR2 is SVGIG (reference sequence). The CDR3 contains 15 residues. The germline V and J ends were trimmed by 4 bases and 6 bases, with 19 bases remaining between them. The CDR3 nucleotides are TGTGCCTGGACTCCCAAGGTGGGGGGCGGTCAGCCCCAGCATTTT. It is translated as CAWTPKVGGGQPQHF.

The chain carries TRBV21-1 and TRBJ2-7. TRBV21-1 is classified as a pseudogene. The length of the CDR3 is 15 residues. CDR3 nucleotides: TGTGCCAGCAGCGAGACCGTACACGTGTTAGACGAGCAGTACTTC. The encoded protein is CASSETVHVLDEQYF.

V and J are TRBV6-5 and TRBJ2-7; 7 positions match TRBD1. This CDR3 spans 15 amino acids. Germline CDR1 and CDR2: MNHEY and SVGAGI. With V trimmed by 2 bases and J by 4 bases, 8 bases remained unmatched. The CDR3 protein is CASSYKGALPYEQYF. For the CDR3, the DNA is TGTGCCAGCAGTTACAAGGGGGCGCTCCCGTACGAGCAGTACTTC.

The count of this clone is one. J is TRBJ1-1 and V is TRBV5-4; 8 positions match TRBD1. The CDR3 loop spans 15 amino acids. The trim removed 4 bases at V and 3 bases at J, leaving 8 bases unmatched. Looked up from germline, CDR1 is SGHNT and CDR2 is YYREEE (reference sequence). Here the CDR3 reads CASSVIGQGYTEAFF. CDR3 DNA: TGTGCCAGCAGCGTAATAGGACAGGGTTACACTGAAGCTTTCTTT. The variable domain in full, with the rest retrieved from reference TRBV5-4 and TRBJ1-1, is ETGVTQSPTHLIKTRGQQVTLRCSSQSGHNTVSWYQQALGQGPQFIFQYYREEENGRGNFPPRFSGLQFPNYSSELNVNALELDDSALYLCASSVIGQGYTEAFFGQGTRLTVV.

V is TRBV7-6 and J is TRBJ2-7; D possibly uses TRBD1 or TRBD2 (5 bases each). The germline gives CDR1 SGHVS, CDR2 FNYEAQ. This CDR3 is built from 13 residues. V was trimmed by 5 bases and J by 5 bases, leaving 13 bases between them. The CDR3 is CASSPRWGNEQYF. CDR3 coding DNA: TGTGCCAGCAGCCCCCGGTGGGGGAACGAGCAGTACTTC.

This clone was detected a few times. The J gene is TRBJ1-2, the V gene TRBV4-1; no definite D call. In germline, CDR1 is MGHRA, CDR2 YSYEKL. The CDR3 runs 13 residues. V was cut by 3 bases and J by 3 bases, with 8 bases left in between. CDR3 coding DNA: TGCGCCAGCAGCCACCCATCACACTATGGCTACACCTTC. Its translation is CASSHPSHYGYTF.

The DNA of the CDR3 is TGCAGCGTTTGGCCGGGAGGGGATACGCAGTATTTT. Its protein product is CSVWPGGDTQYF. The V call is TRBV29-1, the J call TRBJ2-3; 8 bases match TRBD2. The CDR3 has 12 residues. Looked up from germline, CDR1 is SQVTM and CDR2 is ANQGSEA. With V trimmed by 5 bases and J by 6 bases, 4 bases remained unmatched.

This chain joins TRBV10-1 and TRBJ2-2; D gene uncertain. V lost 2 bases, J lost 5 bases, and 18 bases lay in between. The CDR3 consists of 17 residues. Germline V gene sequence: CDR1 WNHNN, CDR2 SYGVQD (reference sequence). The CDR3 coding sequence is TGCGCCAGCAGTGAGGTGGGGTCAGAGATGGGGACCGGGGAGCTGTTTTTT. It encodes CASSEVGSEMGTGELFF.

This clone was seen more than once but under ten times. V is TRBV30 and J is TRBJ2-7, with D possibly matching TRBD1 (5 bases). V gave up 2 bases and J gave up 7 bases, with 15 bases separating them. CDR3 size: 13 residues. Germline V lookup: CDR1 GTSNPN, CDR2 SVGIG (reference sequence). The CDR3, as DNA: TGTGCCTGGAGTCCAGGACACCTAGGAGAGCAGTACTTC. Translated: CAWSPGHLGEQYF.

The CDR3 DNA is TGTGCCAGCAGTTTAATAAGCAGGAGGGCGAATGAGCAGTTCTTC. Residues: CASSLISRRANEQFF. The J gene is TRBJ2-1, the V gene TRBV27; D is possibly TRBD2 (6 bases). Germline V gene sequence: CDR1 MNHEY, CDR2 SMNVEV (reference sequence). CDR3 length: 15 amino acids. The germline V and J ends were trimmed by 2 bases and 7 bases, with 15 bases remaining between them.

The chain recombines TRBV5-1 with TRBJ2-3; TRBD2 aligns across 11 bases. Per germline, CDR1 SGHRS and CDR2 YFSETQ. The CDR3 covers 15 residues. The ends lost 4 bases at V and 4 bases at J; junction bases unmatched: 5. DNA for the CDR3: TGCGCCAGCAGCCTTAGCGGGAGGGCCGCAGATACGCAGTATTTT. Protein product: CASSLSGRAADTQYF.

This chain joins TRBV21-1 and TRBJ2-1; the table's D call, TRBD2, was not checked against the DNA. TRBV21-1 corresponds to a pseudogene. The CDR3 loop spans 15 amino acids. This CDR3 reads CASNLFLRGEGEQFF. DNA for the CDR3: TGTGCCAGCAACCTCTTCCTACGGGGGGAGGGGGAGCAGTTCTTC.

The table lists this clone with a count of one. CDR3: CASGLGRGGNEQFF. CDR3 bases: TGTGCTAGTGGTTTGGGACGGGGGGGCAATGAGCAGTTCTTC. V is TRBV12-5 and J is TRBJ2-1; 8 bases map to TRBD2. V trimming: 1 base; J trimming: 6 bases; junction bases outside the gene matches: 2. Germline loops: CDR1 LGHNT, CDR2 FRNRAP. The CDR3 extends over 14 amino acids.

This chain uses TRBV7-2 with TRBJ2-7, with a possible D match to TRBD2 (5 bases). CDR3 length: 15 amino acids. Trimming cost V 4 bases and J 3 bases, with 16 bases left between them. CDR1 is SGHTA, CDR2 FQGNSA, per germline. The CDR3 sequence: CASSYVTWESYEQYF. The CDR3 coding sequence is TGTGCCAGCAGCTACGTGACATGGGAGAGCTACGAGCAGTACTTC.